The rows below give T cell receptor beta chains drawn from one sample of a study of brain T cells in children with intractable seizures. The protocol was immunoSEQ multiplex PCR, while the TCRdb copy is restricted to in-frame clones and leaves out a portion. The sample lists 110,000 or so clones; 90% to 95% were seen once. The sequencing here drew on peripheral blood, taken at surgery. These receptors were taken from a boy less than two years old with hemimegalencephaly and intractable seizures. The CDR3 runs from the conserved cysteine through the conserved F or W. D genes are given only for firm matches. The size of a clone is reported for some rows only, either as once, few or many, or as a class for expanded clones.

j_gene | abundance | v_gene | len | d_gene | CDR3nt | CDR3aa
TRBJ2-7 | . | TRBV7-9 | 14 | . | TGTGCCAGCAGCTCCTCAGGGGTTAAGGCCGAGCAGTACTTC | CASSSSGVKAEQYF
TRBJ2-2 | . | TRBV4-2 | 16 | TRBD2 | TGTGCCAGCAGCCGCCCGGGACTACCCTACACCGGGGAGCTGTTTTTT | CASSRPGLPYTGELFF
TRBJ2-7 | . | TRBV3-1/TRBV3-2 | 14 | TRBD2 | TGTGCCAGCAGCCTAGCTAGCGGCCCCTACGAGCAGTACTTC | CASSLASGPYEQYF
TRBJ1-3 | . | TRBV11-3 | 15 | . | TGTGCCAGCAGCGCTGCCAGGGCCCTAGGAAACACCATATATTTT | CASSAARALGNTIYF
TRBJ2-7 | . | TRBV5-4 | 17 | TRBD2 | TGTGCCAGCAGCTTGAGGCCTAGCGGGAGTAGATCCTACGAGCAGTACTTC | CASSLRPSGSRSYEQYF
TRBJ1-1 | . | TRBV5-1 | 13 | . | TGCGCCAGCCTCTTAAACCCGAACACTGAAGCTTTCTTT | CASLLNPNTEAFF
TRBJ2-2 | . | TRBV6-7 | 15 | . | TGTGCCAGCAGTTACGCCATTTCATGCACCGGGGAGCTGTTTTTT | CASSYAISCTGELFF
TRBJ1-4 | . | TRBV7-9 | 14 | . | TGTGCCAGCAGCTTGGGTGCAACTAATGAAAAACTGTTTTTT | CASSLGATNEKLFF
TRBJ1-3 | . | TRBV19 | 14 | . | TGTGCCAGCCTCGCGGGGGCCGGACCAAACACCATATATTTT | CASLAGAGPNTIYF
TRBJ2-3 | . | TRBV21-1 | 15 | . | TGTGCCAACAGAGCCGGGACATGCGGAACAGATACGCAGTATTTT | CANRAGTCGTDTQYF
TRBJ2-1 | . | TRBV10-3 | 13 | . | TGTGCCATCACCCCGGACTCCTACAATGAGCAGTTCTTC | CAITPDSYNEQFF
TRBJ1-2 | . | TRBV5-1 | 19 | . | TGCGCCAGTAGATCCCAGATGGTATATTGGGAGGCGCAGGAGGATGGCTACACCTTC | CASRSQMVYWEAQEDGYTF
TRBJ2-5 | . | TRBV5-4 | 14 | . | TGTGCCAGCAGCTTGGCCCTAGCTCAAGAGACCCAGTACTTC | CASSLALAQETQYF
TRBJ2-3 | once | TRBV27 | 14 | TRBD2 | TGTGCCAGCAGTTTACTAGCGGGAGCAGATACGCAGTATTTT | CASSLLAGADTQYF
TRBJ2-7 | . | TRBV12-3/TRBV12-4 | 13 | . | TGTGCCAGCAGTTCGGGACCCCATCTGGGGCAGTACTTC | CASSSGPHLGQYF
TRBJ1-4 | . | TRBV5-1 | 13 | . | TGCGCCAGCAGCTTGGGAAAGGGAGAAAAACTGTTTTTT | CASSLGKGEKLFF
TRBJ1-2 | . | TRBV30 | 11 | . | TGTGCCTGGAGTGTAAGGGGTGGCTACACCTTC | CAWSVRGGYTF